This is a list of T cell receptor beta chains from one sample in a study of cytomegalovirus exposure and HLA in healthy donors. Measured with immunoSEQ multiplex PCR; TCRdb has only the in-frame clones, and not every one. This sample has about 150,000 clones, with over 65% found just once. Sequenced material: PBMCs. The source is a woman between 40 and 50 years old in good health and CMV-seronegative. The CDR3 runs from the conserved cysteine through the conserved F or W. The D gene is left open where the match is weak. Rows give clone size only sometimes, using once, few, many, or a class for an expanded clone.

J | D | size | V | CDR3 | DNA
TRBJ1-2 | NA | NA | TRBV19 | CASNFQGGGYTF | TGTGCCAGTAATTTCCAGGGAGGCGGCTACACCTTC
TRBJ1-2 | TRBD1 | NA | TRBV5-8 | CASSRLRQGAEGYTF | TGTGCCAGCAGCCGATTAAGACAGGGGGCGGAAGGCTACACCTTC
TRBJ2-5 | TRBD2 | few | TRBV25-1 | CASSEVGGAPETQYF | TGTGCCAGCAGTGAAGTCGGGGGGGCGCCGGAGACCCAGTACTTC
TRBJ1-5 | NA | once | TRBV18 | CASSPGLDQPQHF | TGTGCCAGCTCACCAGGGCTTGATCAGCCCCAGCATTTT
TRBJ1-1 | TRBD1 | few | TRBV6-1 | CASSEAPDRATEAFF | TGTGCCAGCAGTGAAGCCCCGGACAGGGCCACTGAAGCTTTCTTT
TRBJ1-4 | NA | NA | TRBV13 | CASSSRTVVNEKLFF | TGTGCCAGCAGCTCGAGGACAGTAGTGAATGAAAAACTGTTTTTT
TRBJ2-5 | NA | NA | TRBV5-1 | CASSWDGQKQETQYF | TGCGCCAGCAGCTGGGATGGACAGAAGCAAGAGACCCAGTACTTC
TRBJ1-1 | NA | once | TRBV5-1 | CASSAAGTGNTEAFF | TGCGCCAGCAGCGCAGCCGGGACTGGGAACACTGAAGCTTTCTTT
TRBJ1-2 | NA | NA | TRBV5-5 | CASSHYSGDGYTF | TGTGCCAGCAGCCATTACTCAGGGGATGGCTACACCTTC
TRBJ2-3 | NA | NA | TRBV29-1 | CSVGAERTDTQYF | TGCAGCGTTGGAGCGGAACGCACAGATACGCAGTATTTT
TRBJ2-5 | TRBD1 | NA | TRBV5-4 | CASSLAGGTGGQETQYF | TGTGCCAGCAGCTTGGCCGGCGGGACAGGGGGCCAAGAGACCCAGTACTTC
TRBJ1-1 | TRBD1 | NA | TRBV5-6 | CASSGRQGGFGTEAFF | TGTGCCAGCAGCGGAAGACAGGGAGGTTTCGGCACTGAAGCTTTCTTT
TRBJ1-1 | TRBD1 | few | TRBV12-5 | CASGLVTGTGYTMNTEAFF | TGTGCTAGTGGTTTGGTGACCGGGACAGGCTACACCATGAACACTGAAGCTTTCTTT
TRBJ2-4 | NA | NA | TRBV6-1 | CASSEGSAAKNIQYF | TGTGCCAGCAGTGAAGGGTCCGCGGCCAAAAACATTCAGTACTTC
TRBJ2-2 | TRBD2 | NA | TRBV4-2 | CASSQDLAGETGELFF | TGTGCCAGCAGCCAAGATCTTGCGGGGGAGACCGGGGAGCTGTTTTTT
TRBJ1-5 | NA | NA | TRBV6-1 | CASRVDSYQPQHF | TGTGCCAGCAGAGTGGACAGTTATCAGCCCCAGCATTTT
TRBJ1-2 | NA | NA | TRBV6-5 | CASSYGGGGDYGYTF | TGTGCCAGCAGTTACGGCGGGGGAGGAGACTATGGCTACACCTTC
TRBJ2-1 | TRBD2 | once | TRBV15 | CATSRLAGVTNEQFF | TGTGCCACCAGCAGACTAGCGGGGGTAACGAATGAGCAGTTCTTC
TRBJ1-5 | TRBD1 | NA | TRBV5-1 | CASSPGGGQGNQPQHF | TGCGCCAGCAGCCCGGGTGGGGGACAGGGGAATCAGCCCCAGCATTTT
TRBJ2-3 | TRBD2 | NA | TRBV5-1 | CASSLERGADTQYF | TGCGCCAGCAGCTTGGAACGGGGGGCAGATACGCAGTATTTT
TRBJ2-1 | NA | NA | TRBV10-3 | CAISEETASYNEQFF | TGTGCCATCAGTGAGGAGACAGCGTCCTACAATGAGCAGTTCTTC
TRBJ1-1 | TRBD1 | few | TRBV28 | CASSLGQGRGTEAFF | TGTGCCAGCAGTCTAGGACAGGGTCGGGGGACTGAAGCTTTCTTT
TRBJ1-3 | TRBD1 | NA | TRBV13 | CASSPDRAWGNTIYF | TGTGCCAGCAGCCCTGACAGGGCGTGGGGAAACACCATATATTTT
TRBJ2-7 | TRBD1 | NA | TRBV5-1 | CASSRPETGGNEQYF | TGCGCCAGCAGCCGCCCAGAGACAGGGGGCAACGAGCAGTACTTC
TRBJ2-3 | TRBD2 | NA | TRBV7-9 | CASSLRELAGGTQYF | TGTGCCAGCAGCTTACGGGAACTAGCGGGGGGTACGCAGTATTTT
TRBJ2-4 | NA | NA | TRBV5-1 | CASSLGGDNIQYF | TGCGCCAGCAGCTTGGGGGGGGACAACATTCAGTACTTC
TRBJ2-3 | NA | once | TRBV4-1 | CASSQVLVTDTQYF | TGCGCCAGCAGCCAAGTCTTAGTAACAGATACGCAGTATTTT
TRBJ1-1 | NA | NA | TRBV6-4 | CASSEDRISTEAFF | TGTGCCAGCAGTGAAGACAGGATCTCCACTGAAGCTTTCTTT
TRBJ1-2 | NA | NA | TRBV18 | CASSPTGGDYGYTF | TGTGCCAGCTCACCAACCGGGGGTGACTATGGCTACACCTTC